The clone carrying this TCR beta chain has a handful of counts. Antigen unknown. This entry comes from a study of T cells after yellow fever vaccination. Study outcomes and limitations: The secondary response was weaker, and its peak arrived faster, on day 5 versus 15.

TCRdb ran MiXCR on the 5' RACE reads and lists one entry per CDR3 protein. The table lists about 130,000 distinct CDR3 sequences, under 9% of them singletons, with 40% in the top ten. The CDR3 spans 16 residues. V was pared by 0 bases and J by 3 bases, with 12 bases between. Germline CDR1 reads PRHDT; CDR2 reads FYEKMQ (reference sequence). The source is a man between 18 and 35 years old who received the YFV17D yellow fever vaccine. Specimen: CD8+ T cells sorted from PBMCs, collected on the day of the yellow fever booster vaccination. This rearrangement joins TRBV13 to TRBJ1-5; D remains ambiguous. CDR3 residues: CASSLGVSRFNQPQHF. The CDR3 DNA reads as TGTGCCAGCAGCTTAGGAGTATCGCGGTTCAATCAGCCCCAGCATTTT.